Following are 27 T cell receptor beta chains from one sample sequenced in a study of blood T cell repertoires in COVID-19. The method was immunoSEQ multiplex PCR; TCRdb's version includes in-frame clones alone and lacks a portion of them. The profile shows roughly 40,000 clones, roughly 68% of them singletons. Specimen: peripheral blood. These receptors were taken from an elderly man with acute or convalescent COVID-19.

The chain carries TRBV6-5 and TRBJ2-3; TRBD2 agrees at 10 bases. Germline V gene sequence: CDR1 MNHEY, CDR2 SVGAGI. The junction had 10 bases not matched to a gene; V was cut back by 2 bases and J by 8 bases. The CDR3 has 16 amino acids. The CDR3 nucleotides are TGTGCCAGCAGTTACACCCCCTCTAGCGGGAGCTCTACGCAGTATTTT. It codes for CASSYTPSSGSSTQYF.

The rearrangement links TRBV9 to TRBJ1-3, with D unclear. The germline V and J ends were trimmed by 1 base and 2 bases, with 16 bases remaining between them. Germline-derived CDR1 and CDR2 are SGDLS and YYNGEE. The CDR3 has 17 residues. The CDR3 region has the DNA TGTGCCAGCAGCGTATACGAGAAGGCTGACACTGGAAACACCATATATTTT. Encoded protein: CASSVYEKADTGNTIYF.

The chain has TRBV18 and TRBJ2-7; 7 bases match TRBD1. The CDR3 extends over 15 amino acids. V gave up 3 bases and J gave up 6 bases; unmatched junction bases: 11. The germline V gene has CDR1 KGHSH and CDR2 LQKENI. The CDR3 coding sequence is TGTGCCAGCTCACCCGAGGGACAGACCCGGTCCGAGCAGTACTTC. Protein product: CASSPEGQTRSEQYF.

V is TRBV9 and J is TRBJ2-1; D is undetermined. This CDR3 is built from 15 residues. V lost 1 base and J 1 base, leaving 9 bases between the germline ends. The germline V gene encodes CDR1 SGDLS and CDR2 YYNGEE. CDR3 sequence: CASSVSPQSYNEQFF. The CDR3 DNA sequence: TGTGCCAGCAGCGTATCACCACAATCCTACAATGAGCAGTTCTTC.

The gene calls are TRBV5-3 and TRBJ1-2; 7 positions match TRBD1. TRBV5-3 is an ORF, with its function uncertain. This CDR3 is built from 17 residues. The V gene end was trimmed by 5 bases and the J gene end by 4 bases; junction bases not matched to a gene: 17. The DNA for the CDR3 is TGTGCCAGAAGGTTTGTTGGTCCGGGACAGAGCCTCTATGGCTACACCTTC. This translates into CARRFVGPGQSLYGYTF.

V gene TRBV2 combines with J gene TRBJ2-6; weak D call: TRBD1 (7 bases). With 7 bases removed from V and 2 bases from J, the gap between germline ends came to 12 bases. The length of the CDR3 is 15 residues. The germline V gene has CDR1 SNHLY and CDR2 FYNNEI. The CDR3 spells CASTGDRAGANVLTF. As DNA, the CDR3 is TGTGCCAGCACGGGAGACAGGGCTGGGGCCAACGTCCTGACTTTC.

The CDR3 DNA reads TGTGCCAGCTCATACCTTAGTACAGAATCAAACACTGAAGCTTTCTTT. It is translated as CASSYLSTESNTEAFF. The chain links TRBV18 to TRBJ1-1, with no clear D. The CDR3 is 16 residues long. V gave up 5 bases and J gave up 2 bases, with 18 bases separating them. Per the germline V gene, CDR1 is KGHSH and CDR2 is LQKENI.

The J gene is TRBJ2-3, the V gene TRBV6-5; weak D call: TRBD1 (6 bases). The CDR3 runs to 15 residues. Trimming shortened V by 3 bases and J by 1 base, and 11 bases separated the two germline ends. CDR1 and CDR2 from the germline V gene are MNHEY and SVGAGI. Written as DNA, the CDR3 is TGTGCCAGCAGTTATTACGCAGGGGGCACAGATACGCAGTATTTT. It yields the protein CASSYYAGGTDTQYF.

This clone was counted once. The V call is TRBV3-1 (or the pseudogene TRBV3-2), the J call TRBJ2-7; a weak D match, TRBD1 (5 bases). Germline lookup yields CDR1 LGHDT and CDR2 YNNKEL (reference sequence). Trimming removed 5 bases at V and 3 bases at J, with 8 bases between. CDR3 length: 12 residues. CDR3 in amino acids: CASSYQGYEQYF. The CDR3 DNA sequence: TGTGCCAGCAGCTACCAGGGCTACGAGCAGTACTTC.

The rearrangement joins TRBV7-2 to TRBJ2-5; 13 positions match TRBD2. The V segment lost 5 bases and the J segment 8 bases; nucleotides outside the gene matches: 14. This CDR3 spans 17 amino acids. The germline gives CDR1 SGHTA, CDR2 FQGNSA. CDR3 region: CASSGGTSGIPRRTQYF. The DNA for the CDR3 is TGTGCCAGCAGCGGGGGGACTAGCGGGATACCACGCCGCACCCAGTACTTC.

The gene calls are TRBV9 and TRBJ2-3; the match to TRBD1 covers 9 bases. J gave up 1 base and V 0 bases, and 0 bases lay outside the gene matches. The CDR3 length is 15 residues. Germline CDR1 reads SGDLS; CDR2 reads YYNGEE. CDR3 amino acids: CASSVGQGGTDTQYF. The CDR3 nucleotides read TGTGCCAGCAGCGTAGGACAGGGGGGCACAGATACGCAGTATTTT.

CDR3 in DNA: TGTGCCAGCAGCTTAAGACTAGTGGGCTATGAGCAGTTCTTC. Its protein product is CASSLRLVGYEQFF. The genes are TRBV11-2 and TRBJ2-1; tentative D call: TRBD2 (6 bases). V gave up 2 bases and J gave up 8 bases, with 13 bases separating them. The germline CDR1 and CDR2 sequences are SGHAT and FQNNGV. The CDR3 extends over 14 amino acids.

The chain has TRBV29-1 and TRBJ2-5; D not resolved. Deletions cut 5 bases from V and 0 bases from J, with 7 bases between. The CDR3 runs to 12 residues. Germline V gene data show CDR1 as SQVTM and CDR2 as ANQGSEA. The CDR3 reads CSVLLYQETQYF. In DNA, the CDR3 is TGCAGCGTTTTATTGTACCAAGAGACCCAGTACTTC.

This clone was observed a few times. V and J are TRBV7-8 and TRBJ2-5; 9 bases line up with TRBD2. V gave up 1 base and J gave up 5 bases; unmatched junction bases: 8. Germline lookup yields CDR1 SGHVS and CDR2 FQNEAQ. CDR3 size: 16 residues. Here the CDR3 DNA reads TGTGCCAGCAGCTTAGTTGCTAGCGGGATAGGGGAGACCCAGTACTTC. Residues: CASSLVASGIGETQYF.

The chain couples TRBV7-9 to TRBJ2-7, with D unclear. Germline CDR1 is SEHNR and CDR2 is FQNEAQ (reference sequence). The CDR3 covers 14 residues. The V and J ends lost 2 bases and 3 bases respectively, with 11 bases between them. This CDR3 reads CASSLQVTYYEQYF. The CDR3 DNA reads TGTGCCAGCAGCTTACAGGTTACTTACTACGAGCAGTACTTC.

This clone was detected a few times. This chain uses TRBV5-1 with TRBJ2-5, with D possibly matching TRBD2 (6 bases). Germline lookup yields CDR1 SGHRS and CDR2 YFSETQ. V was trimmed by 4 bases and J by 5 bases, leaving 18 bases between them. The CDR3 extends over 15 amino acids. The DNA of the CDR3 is TGCGCCAGCAGCCGGGACTTCTCGGGGATGGAGACCCAGTACTTC. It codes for CASSRDFSGMETQYF.

The CDR3 spells CASSSDGEYSSGANVLTF. For the CDR3, the DNA is TGTGCCAGCAGCTCGGACGGGGAATACTCCTCTGGGGCCAACGTCCTGACTTTC. V and J are TRBV5-8 and TRBJ2-6; tentatively, D is TRBD2 (5 bases). Trimming shortened V by 3 bases and J by 0 bases, and 16 bases separated the two germline ends. Looked up from germline, CDR1 is SGHTS and CDR2 is YDEGEE. CDR3 length equals 18 residues.

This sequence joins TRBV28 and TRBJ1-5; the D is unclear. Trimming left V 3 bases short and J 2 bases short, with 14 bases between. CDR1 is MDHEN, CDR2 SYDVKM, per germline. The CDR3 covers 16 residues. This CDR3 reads CASSFGDGSGNQPQHF. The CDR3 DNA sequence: TGTGCCAGCAGTTTTGGGGATGGGAGCGGCAATCAGCCCCAGCATTTT. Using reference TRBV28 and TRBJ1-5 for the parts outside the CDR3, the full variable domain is DVKVTQSSRYLVKRTGEKVFLECVQDMDHENMFWYRQDPGLGLRLIYFSYDVKMKEKGDIPEGYSVSREKKERFSLILESASTNQTSMYLCASSFGDGSGNQPQHFGDGTRLSIL.

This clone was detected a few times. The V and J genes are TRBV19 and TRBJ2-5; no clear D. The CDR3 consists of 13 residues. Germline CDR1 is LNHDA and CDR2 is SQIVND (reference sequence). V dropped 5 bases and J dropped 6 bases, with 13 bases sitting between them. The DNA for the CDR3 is TGTGCCAGTAGTCCCGAGCTGTCGAAGACCCAGTACTTC. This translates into CASSPELSKTQYF.

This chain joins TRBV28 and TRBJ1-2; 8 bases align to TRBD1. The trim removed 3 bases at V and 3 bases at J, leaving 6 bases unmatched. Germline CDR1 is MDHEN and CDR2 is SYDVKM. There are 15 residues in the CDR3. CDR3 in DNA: TGTGCCAGCAGTTTCGAGGACAGGGACTACTATGGCTACACCTTC. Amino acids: CASSFEDRDYYGYTF.

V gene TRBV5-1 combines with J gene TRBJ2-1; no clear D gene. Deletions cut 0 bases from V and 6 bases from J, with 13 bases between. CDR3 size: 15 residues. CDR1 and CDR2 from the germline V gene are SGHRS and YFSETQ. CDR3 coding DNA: TGCGCCAGCAGCTTGGAGGCGGTGGTGGGCAATGAGCAGTTCTTC. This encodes CASSLEAVVGNEQFF.

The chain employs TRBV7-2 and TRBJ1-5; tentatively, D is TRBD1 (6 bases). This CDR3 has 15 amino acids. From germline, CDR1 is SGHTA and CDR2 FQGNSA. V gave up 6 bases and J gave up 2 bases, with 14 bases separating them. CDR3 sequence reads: CASSSQGWGNQPQHF. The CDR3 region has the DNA TGTGCCAGCAGTTCACAGGGATGGGGCAATCAGCCCCAGCATTTT.

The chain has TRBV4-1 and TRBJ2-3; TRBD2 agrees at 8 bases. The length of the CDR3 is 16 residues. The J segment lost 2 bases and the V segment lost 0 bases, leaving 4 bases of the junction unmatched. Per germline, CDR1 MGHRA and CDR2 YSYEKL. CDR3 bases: TGCGCCAGCAGCCAAGAAGCGGGAGTCGACACAGATACGCAGTATTTT. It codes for CASSQEAGVDTDTQYF.

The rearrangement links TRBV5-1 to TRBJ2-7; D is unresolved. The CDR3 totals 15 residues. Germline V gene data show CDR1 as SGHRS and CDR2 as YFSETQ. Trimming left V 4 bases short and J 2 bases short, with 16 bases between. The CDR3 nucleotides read TGCGCCAGCAGCCGTGGCAGTTTGACACCCTACGAGCAGTACTTC. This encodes CASSRGSLTPYEQYF.

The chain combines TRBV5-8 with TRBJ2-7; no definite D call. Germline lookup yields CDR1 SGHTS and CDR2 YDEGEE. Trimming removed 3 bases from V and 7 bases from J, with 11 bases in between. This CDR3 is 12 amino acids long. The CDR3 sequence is CASSSWAWEQYF. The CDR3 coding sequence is TGTGCCAGCAGCTCTTGGGCCTGGGAGCAGTACTTC. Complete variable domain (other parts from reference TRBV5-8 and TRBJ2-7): EAGVTQSPTHLIKTRGQQATLRCSPISGHTSVYWYQQALGLGLQFLLWYDEGEERNRGNFPPRFSGRQFPNYSSELNVNALELEDSALYLCASSSWAWEQYFGPGTRLTVT.

CDR3: CASSSAQTSTDTQYF. The CDR3 bases are TGTGCCAGTAGTAGTGCTCAGACTAGCACAGATACGCAGTATTTT. This chain connects TRBV19 to TRBJ2-3; D gene uncertain. Germline V gives CDR1 LNHDA, CDR2 SQIVND (reference sequence). This CDR3 region has 15 residues. V dropped 4 bases and J dropped 0 bases, with 11 bases sitting between them.

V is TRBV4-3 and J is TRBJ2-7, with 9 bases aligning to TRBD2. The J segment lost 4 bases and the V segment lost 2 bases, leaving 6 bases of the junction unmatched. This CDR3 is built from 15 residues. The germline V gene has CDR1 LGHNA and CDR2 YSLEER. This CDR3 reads CASSQTLTSGYEQYF. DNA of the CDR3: TGCGCCAGCAGCCAAACTTTGACTAGCGGATACGAGCAGTACTTC.